This TCR beta chain was sequenced in a study of blood T cell repertoires in COVID-19. The V and J ends lost 10 bases and 14 bases, in that order; junction bases with no gene match: 15. The length of the CDR3 is 14 residues. Germline V gene data show CDR1 as MNHEY and CDR2 as SVGAGI. The table came from immunoSEQ multiplex PCR; TCRdb's copy has only in-frame clones and leaves some out. The sample gives 430,000 or so clones, roughly 90% of which show up once; about 2% is in the top ten. Sequencing used PBMCs or T cells enriched from blood (not recorded which). The rearrangement uses TRBV6-5 and TRBJ1-6, with 9 bases that match TRBD1. The receptor comes from a woman aged 35 to 49 who had recovered from COVID-19. The CDR3 reads CATNARTGEVALHF. The CDR3, as DNA: TGTGCCACAAACGCGAGGACAGGGGAAGTCGCCCTCCACTTT.